The sequence of this T cell receptor (beta chain) was determined in a study of T cells in Graves' hyperthyroidism and ophthalmopathy. Germline values: CDR1 ENHRY, CDR2 SYGVKD. The CDR3 consists of 13 residues. V lost 3 bases to trimming and J lost 1 base, with 7 bases between them. Patients showing uncontrolled infection, other autoimmune disease, pregnancy or lactation were ineligible. Out of roughly 9.1 ml of fresh peripheral blood came the PBMCs. General observations from the study: The model anticipated ophthalmopathy a median around 6 months pre-onset. A 13 V-J signature model discriminated ophthalmopathy versus stable hyperthyroidism.

This clonotype came up a few times. Its target is unknown. TCR beta CDR3 regions were amplified from RNA. A first-round RT-PCR of the TCR CDR3 used the HTBI primer set. TCRdb redid the calling of the multiplex PCR reads with MiXCR, one entry per CDR3 protein. Of under 450,000 distinct CDR3 sequences listed, about 13% are singletons. Sequences were obtained from blood. This sequence was found in a man aged 30 to 39 with Graves' hyperthyroidism that later progressed to Graves' ophthalmopathy. This chain links TRBV10-3 with TRBJ2-7, with D hard to call. The CDR3 is CAISESGSYEQYF. CDR3 coding DNA: TGTGCCATCAGTGAATCCGGTTCCTACGAGCAGTACTTC.